This TCR beta chain appears in the sequencing data of a study of human T cells and chemical hapten exposure. Via MiXCR, TCRdb re-called the RACE reads, giving one row per CDR3 protein. The sample holds 75,000 to 100,000 distinct CDR3 sequences, roughly 8% seen once. This sample's time point: healthy volunteer bleed at 2 weeks. The template was total RNA from unfractionated whole blood. Sequencing was carried out using whole blood. This receptor was taken from a female donor in good health. Some clones in this sample may be carry-over from other donors' samples.

CDR3 sequence reads: CASSLRQANTEAFF. CDR3 nucleotides: TGCGCCAGCAGCTTGCGGCAGGCGAACACTGAAGCTTTCTTT. V gene TRBV5-1 combines with J gene TRBJ1-1; the D is unclear. The V gene's germline CDR1 is SGHRS and CDR2 YFSETQ. The V gene lost 1 base and the J gene lost 1 base, with 8 bases spanning the gap. The CDR3 consists of 14 residues.